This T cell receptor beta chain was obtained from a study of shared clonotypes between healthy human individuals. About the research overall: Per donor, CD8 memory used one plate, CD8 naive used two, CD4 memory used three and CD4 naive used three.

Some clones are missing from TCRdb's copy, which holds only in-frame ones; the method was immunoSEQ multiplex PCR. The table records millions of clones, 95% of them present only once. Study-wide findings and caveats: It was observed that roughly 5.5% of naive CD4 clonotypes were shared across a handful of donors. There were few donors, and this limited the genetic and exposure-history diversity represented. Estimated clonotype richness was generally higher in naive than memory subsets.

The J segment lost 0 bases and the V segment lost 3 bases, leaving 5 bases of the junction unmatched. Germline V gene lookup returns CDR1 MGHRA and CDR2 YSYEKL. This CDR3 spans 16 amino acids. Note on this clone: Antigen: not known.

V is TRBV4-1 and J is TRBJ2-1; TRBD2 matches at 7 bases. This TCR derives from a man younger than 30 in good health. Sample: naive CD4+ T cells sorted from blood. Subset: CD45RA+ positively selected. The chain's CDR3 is CASSHPRGSSYNEQFF. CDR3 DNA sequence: TGCGCCAGCAGCCATCCGCGGGGGAGCTCCTACAATGAGCAGTTCTTC.